This record concerns one TCR beta chain sequence. What it binds is unknown. These data belong to a study of cytomegalovirus exposure and HLA in healthy donors. Study observations and caveats: HLA-A and HLA-B allele assignments for most subjects were reportedly predicted accurately using TCR beta sequences.

The study ran its PCR with 60 Vbeta and 13 Jbeta primers. Sequenced by immunoSEQ multiplex PCR; TCRdb stores in-frame clones only, minus some. Of approximately 74,000 clones listed, about 80% are singletons. This sequence was found in a woman in her 40s in good health and CMV-seronegative. The specimen was PBMCs.

The CDR3 nucleotides read TGCAGCGTTGAAGGGCGGCAGAGAAACACCATATATTTT. Protein: CSVEGRQRNTIYF. V gene TRBV29-1 combines with J gene TRBJ1-3; D unclear. The CDR3 has 13 residues. Germline V gene data show CDR1 as SQVTM and CDR2 as ANQGSEA. With 1 base removed from V and 5 bases from J, the gap between germline ends came to 9 bases.